Sequencing of this TCR beta chain was carried out in a study of blood T cell repertoires in COVID-19 (TCRdb year 2020). Broadly, across the study: The collaborator samples originated in the United States, Italy and Spain and spanned the acute and convalescent phases of COVID-19. The repertoires were made available in a free public database intended to serve as a resource for research on the immune response to SARS-CoV-2. Subjects who had been exposed to COVID-19, were actively infected with it, or had recovered from it provided the deeply sampled blood TCRbeta repertoires that made up the dataset. The prospective study material was composed of cDNA or gDNA derived from T cells, B-cell-depleted T cells, or PBMCs. Nearly every sample came with metadata listing a de-identified subject ID, COVID-19 status, age in years and sex. The samples were drawn from two sources: the first 160 participants of the ongoing ImmuneRACE study, and 1,000 to 1,500 subjects contributed by 6 global collaborators. Where HLA class I and class II types were available, the types were taken from metadata supplied by the sample provider, not from assay-based typing.

CDR1 and CDR2, looked up from the germline V gene (reference sequence), are MNHEY and SMNVEV. V lost 3 bases and J lost 4 bases, and the count of bases not matched to a germline gene is 6. Its CDR3 holds 16 amino acids, cysteine through phenylalanine. The sequence is cut down to CDR3 DNA, 48 bases in frame from base 1. Participants in the prospective study were aged roughly 18 to 89 years, lived in under 30 United States geographic areas, and enrolled through a virtual design. In the prospective study, cohorts were assigned on the basis of participant-reported clinical history obtained from a screening survey and a study questionnaire. For ImmuneRACE Cohort 3, a participant was defined as recovered based on two consecutive negative NP/OP PCR tests, clearance by a healthcare professional, or resolution of symptoms. Mobile phlebotomists in the prospective study collected whole blood, serum and a nasopharyngeal or oropharyngeal swab from every participant. Over a 2-month period, participants in the prospective study had the option of providing additional blood draws and questionnaires. Before DNA extraction, prospective study blood samples were shipped either frozen or at room temperature.

As for this clone: The antigen it binds to is not known. Per-base quality was not reported, and no clone a single base away is much larger than it.

The paper's findings and limits, for the study overall: How much clinical and demographic metadata was included differed by source and by participant, and the metadata was provided uncurated.

TCRbeta CDR3 regions were amplified from genomic DNA by means of the immunoSEQ Assay, a bias-controlled multiplex PCR. In the source study's methods: Within the assay, amplification of reference gene primers was used to estimate how many nucleated cells each sample contained. To quantify the absolute abundance of each unique TCRbeta CDR3 rearrangement, sequence reads were collapsed and filtered. Productive Simpson clonality was computed per sample as the square root of Simpson's diversity index over productive rearrangements. Here the immuneACCESS table is served through TCRdb, limited to in-frame sequences with V and J called. Missing clones are a known gap in these copies; in checked studies unresolved V genes cover under half, and the rest lacks a known reason. V and J calls and clone size are copied from that table; D and trimming were computed from the DNA. The sample table shows around 330,000 clones, and roughly 89% are seen once. The ten largest clones take up around 4.8% of the sample.

The rearranged chain carries TRBV27 and TRBJ2-6, with 7 bases matching TRBD1. The sequence derives from a man aged 55 to 70 who had recovered from COVID-19. The sequenced sample consisted of PBMCs or T cells enriched from blood (not recorded which). The CDR3 protein is CASSLLTGVGANVLTF. The DNA sequence reads TGTGCCAGCAGTTTGTTAACAGGGGTAGGGGCCAACGTCCTGACTTTC.